The 5 T cell receptor beta chains given below trace back to one sample, sequenced in a study of cytomegalovirus exposure and HLA in healthy donors. The PCR ran on 60 Vbeta and 13 Jbeta primers. Using immunoSEQ multiplex PCR, the repertoire was profiled, and TCRdb retains in-frame clones only, with some absent. The sample contains some 150,000 clones, approximately 83% of which appear only once. The source material was PBMCs. The receptors were gathered from a young woman in good health and CMV-seronegative.

The rearrangement links TRBV9 to TRBJ1-3, with 9 bases aligning to TRBD1. Trimming at V came to 4 bases and at J to 8 bases, leaving 13 bases not matched to a gene. The CDR3 length is 16 residues. Germline-derived CDR1 and CDR2 are SGDLS and YYNGEE. The CDR3 DNA sequence: TGTGCCAGCAGCCAGTATTCCGGGACAGGGAGAGACACCATATATTTT. As protein: CASSQYSGTGRDTIYF. The whole variable domain, remainder taken from reference TRBV9 and TRBJ1-3, is DSGVTQTPKHLITATGQRVTLRCSPRSGDLSVYWYQQSLDQGLQFLIQYYNGEERAKGNILERFSAQQFPDLHSELNLSSLELGDSALYFCASSQYSGTGRDTIYFGEGSWLTVV.

CDR3 amino acids: CASRKPAGNEQFF. CDR3 DNA sequence: TGTGCCAGCAGAAAACCCGCAGGGAATGAGCAGTTCTTC. The chain joins TRBV13 to TRBJ2-1, with a weak D call TRBD1 (5 bases). CDR1 is PRHDT, CDR2 FYEKMQ, per germline (reference sequence). The CDR3 covers 13 residues. V was cut by 6 bases and J by 7 bases, with 13 bases left in between. Supplemented by reference TRBV13 and TRBJ2-1, the full variable domain reads AAGVIQSPRHLIKEKRETATLKCYPIPRHDTVYWYQQGPGQDPQFLISFYEKMQSDKGSIPDRFSAQQFSDYHSELNMSSLELGDSALYFCASRKPAGNEQFFGPGTRLTVL.

The chain combines TRBV5-1 with TRBJ2-7; 9 bases match TRBD1. The J segment lost 3 bases and the V segment lost 4 bases, leaving 5 bases of the junction unmatched. The CDR3 has 14 residues. The germline V gene has CDR1 SGHRS and CDR2 YFSETQ. CDR3 sequence: CASSVTGGFYEQYF. Written as DNA, the CDR3 is TGCGCCAGCAGCGTAACAGGGGGCTTCTACGAGCAGTACTTC.

In DNA, the CDR3 is TGTGCCTGGAGTGAGGGGCACTCCCCCGGGGAGACCCAGTACTTC. Translated: CAWSEGHSPGETQYF. The genes are TRBV30 and TRBJ2-5, with D possibly matching TRBD1 (5 bases). CDR1 GTSNPN and CDR2 SVGIG come from the germline V gene (reference sequence). V lost 1 base to trimming and J lost 5 bases, with 17 bases between them. The CDR3 is 15 residues long.

This chain joins TRBV11-2 and TRBJ1-1, with D possibly being TRBD1 (5 bases). The V end was cut by 0 bases, the J end by 8 bases, with 13 bases between. The CDR3 covers 14 residues. CDR1 and CDR2 (germline): SGHAT, FQNNGV. Here the CDR3 reads CASSLDRWGLEAFF. For the CDR3, the DNA is TGTGCCAGCAGCTTAGATCGGTGGGGACTAGAAGCTTTCTTT.